This T cell receptor (beta chain) was sequenced in a study of brain T cells in children with intractable seizures. Study-wide points: Patients' HCMV serostatus was unknown; virus specificity rests on CDR3 similarity alone. Absence of clones before surgery may stem from lower sequencing depth.

This CDR3 is built from 12 residues. Trimming removed 1 base from V and 6 bases from J, with 6 bases in between. Germline CDR1 and CDR2: MDHEN and SYDVKM. Sequencing was performed with immunoSEQ multiplex PCR; in TCRdb, only in-frame clones are kept and a portion is missing. In the table there are around 80,000 clones, under 95% of which are singletons. The sequenced cases were selected for having the highest brain T cell transcript signatures. At least one anti-epileptic drug was given before surgery. This clone was picked up one time. Antigen unknown. J is TRBJ1-2 and V is TRBV28; D gene ambiguous. The material sequenced was peripheral blood, taken at surgery. The receptor was isolated from a girl aged 2-9 years with Rasmussen encephalitis and intractable seizures. CDR3 protein: CASSLSPDGYTF. The CDR3 DNA reads as TGTGCCAGCAGTTTATCCCCGGATGGCTACACCTTC.